This TCR beta chain was documented in a study of blood T cell repertoires in COVID-19 (dated by TCRdb to the early 2020s). Concerning the study at large: The collaborator samples originated in the United States, Italy and Spain and spanned the acute and convalescent phases of COVID-19. The material from the prospective study consisted of cDNA or gDNA derived from T cells, B-cell-depleted T cells, or PBMCs. Deeply sampled blood TCRbeta repertoires from subjects exposed to, actively infected with, or recovered from COVID-19 were included in the dataset. The repertoires were released in a freely available public database meant as a resource for research on the immune response to SARS-CoV-2. Samples were obtained from the ongoing ImmuneRACE study (first 160 participants) and from about 1,300 subjects provided by 6 global collaborators. Sample metadata almost always included a de-identified subject ID, COVID-19 status, age in years and sex. Where available, HLA class I and class II types were obtained from metadata supplied by the sample provider rather than from assay-based typing.

Each collaborating institution followed its own protocols to collect whole blood in K2EDTA tubes. For TCRbeta analysis, collaborators shipped samples as frozen whole blood, isolated PBMCs, or DNA extracted from either of those sample types. For CDR1 and CDR2, the germline V gene (reference sequence) lists LNHDA and SQIVND. The CDR3, from cysteine to phenylalanine, totals 16 residues. Solely the CDR3 DNA is kept, with 48 bases framed from the first base. V is clipped by 2 bases and J by 2 bases, and the sequence between their germline boundaries is 15 bases long. This clone was detected once. Its antigen remains unidentified. It has no much larger one-base neighbor in the sample; base qualities were not kept. Beyond this particular receptor, the publication reports: The quantity of clinical and demographic metadata differed by source and by participant and was supplied without curation.

TCRbeta CDR3 regions were amplified from genomic DNA by means of the immunoSEQ Assay, a bias-controlled multiplex PCR. The authors processed their data as follows. Within the assay, amplification of reference gene primers was used to estimate how many nucleated cells each sample contained. Sequence reads were collapsed and filtered to measure the absolute abundance of every unique TCRbeta CDR3 rearrangement. For each sample, productive Simpson clonality was calculated by taking the square root of Simpson's diversity index across productive rearrangements. Here the immuneACCESS table is served through TCRdb, limited to in-frame sequences with V and J called. Missing clones are a known gap in these copies; in checked studies unresolved V genes cover under half, and the rest lacks a known reason. For V, J and clone size, that table is used; D and trimming come from the DNA. This sample gives some 250,000 clones in total; about 80% of them show up just once. The ten biggest clones cover 4% to 5.5% of the sample.

Sequenced input: peripheral blood. The sequence was obtained from a man aged 50 to 60 with active or convalescent COVID-19. Recombination joined TRBV19 with TRBJ1-1; no D gene can be assigned with confidence. The bases are TGTGCCAGTAGTATATCTGGCGCGGGATACAACACTGAAGCTTTCTTT. Its translation reads: CASSISGAGYNTEAFF. Extended through the reference TRBV19 and TRBJ1-1 proteins, this CDR3 yields the full variable domain: DGGITQSPKYLFRKEGQNVTLSCEQNLNHDAMYWYRQDPGQGLRLIYYSQIVNDFQKGDIAEGYSVSREKKESFPLTVTSAQKNPTAFYLCASSISGAGYNTEAFFGQGTRLTVV.